Below, one T cell receptor beta chain is given with its context. The V gene end was trimmed by 5 bases and the J gene end by 7 bases; junction bases not matched to a gene: 12. CDR3 size: 16 residues. Per germline, CDR1 SGHTA and CDR2 FQGNSA. These data belong to a study of blood T cell repertoires in COVID-19. Study-wide context: Samples came from the United States, Italy and Spain, spanning acute and convalescent COVID-19.

Methods used by the authors: Amplifying reference gene primers gave estimates of nucleated cell counts. Profiling relied on immunoSEQ multiplex PCR, and the TCRdb table lists in-frame clones only, not all of them. For V, J and clone size, that table is used; D and trimming come from the DNA. The data contain 130,000 to 150,000 clones, 80% to 90% of them singletons. V and J are TRBV7-2 and TRBJ2-1, with 9 bases matching TRBD2. The TCR originated in a human donor with acute or convalescent COVID-19. The donor label of this sample is uncertain. The sample taken for sequencing was peripheral blood. CDR3 nucleotides: TGTGCCAGCAGCCCCCGTCGAAGCGGGGGGCCAAATGAGCAGTTCTTC. As protein: CASSPRRSGGPNEQFF.